The rows below give T cell receptor beta chains drawn from one sample of a study of blood T cell repertoires in COVID-19. Profiling relied on immunoSEQ multiplex PCR, and the TCRdb table lists in-frame clones only, not all of them. The table has 300,000 to 450,000 clones, around 87% seen once; the top ten hold approximately 2.4%. Sequenced sample: peripheral blood. Receptors were obtained from an older woman with COVID-19, enrolled during active disease. Both conserved end residues are part of each CDR3. The D gene is left open where the match is weak. Size is stated for part of the rows, as once, few or many counts, or as a class when the clone is expanded.

CDR3aa: CASSPKPGQGYTEAFF
CDR3nt: TGTGCCAGCAGCCCGAAACCGGGACAGGGGTACACTGAAGCTTTCTTT
abundance: few
v_gene: TRBV7-3
j_gene: TRBJ1-1
d_gene: TRBD1

CDR3aa: CASSEALPSGSYNEQFF
CDR3nt: TGTGCCAGCAGTGAAGCGCTTCCTAGCGGGTCCTACAATGAGCAGTTCTTC
abundance: NA
v_gene: TRBV6-1
j_gene: TRBJ2-1
d_gene: TRBD2

CDR3aa: CASSVDPGGSYEQYF
CDR3nt: TGTGCCAGCAGCGTAGATCCAGGGGGCTCCTACGAGCAGTACTTC
abundance: once
v_gene: TRBV9
j_gene: TRBJ2-7
d_gene: TRBD1

CDR3aa: CASSLGGQGKEGYTF
CDR3nt: TGTGCCAGCAGCTTGGGGGGACAGGGGAAGGAGGGCTACACCTTC
abundance: NA
v_gene: TRBV5-4
j_gene: TRBJ1-2
d_gene: TRBD1

CDR3aa: CASSLQQGSNQPQHF
CDR3nt: TGCGCCAGCAGCCTCCAACAGGGATCGAATCAGCCCCAGCATTTT
abundance: NA
v_gene: TRBV4-1
j_gene: TRBJ1-5
d_gene: NA

CDR3aa: CASSLFAENTEAFF
CDR3nt: TGTGCCAGCAGTTTATTCGCGGAAAACACTGAAGCTTTCTTT
abundance: NA
v_gene: TRBV28
j_gene: TRBJ1-1
d_gene: NA

CDR3aa: CASSGGTEAFF
CDR3nt: TGTGCCAGCTCCGGAGGGACTGAAGCTTTCTTT
abundance: NA
v_gene: TRBV18
j_gene: TRBJ1-1
d_gene: NA

CDR3aa: CAISEVGALYGYTF
CDR3nt: TGTGCCATCAGTGAAGTAGGGGCGCTCTATGGCTACACCTTC
abundance: NA
v_gene: TRBV10-3
j_gene: TRBJ1-2
d_gene: NA

CDR3aa: CASSPGGAGETQYF
CDR3nt: TGTGCCAGTAGCCCCGGAGGGGCCGGAGAGACCCAGTACTTC
abundance: NA
v_gene: TRBV19
j_gene: TRBJ2-5
d_gene: NA

CDR3aa: CASSQDWGRFGNQPQHF
CDR3nt: TGCGCCAGCAGCCAAGATTGGGGGCGGTTCGGCAATCAGCCCCAGCATTTT
abundance: NA
v_gene: TRBV4-1
j_gene: TRBJ1-5
d_gene: NA

CDR3aa: CASSEALQGGPPF
CDR3nt: TGTGCCAGCAGTGAAGCGCTTCAGGGGGGACCCCCATTT
abundance: few
v_gene: TRBV2
j_gene: TRBJ1-3
d_gene: TRBD1

CDR3aa: CASGTGVEQPQHF
CDR3nt: TGTGCTAGTGGAACGGGGGTGGAGCAGCCCCAGCATTTT
abundance: few
v_gene: TRBV12-5
j_gene: TRBJ1-5
d_gene: NA

CDR3aa: CASSAGQGNYGYTF
CDR3nt: TGCGCCAGCAGCGCAGGACAGGGAAACTATGGCTACACCTTC
abundance: NA
v_gene: TRBV5-1
j_gene: TRBJ1-2
d_gene: TRBD1

CDR3aa: CASSHTGTGISPLHF
CDR3nt: TGTGCCAGCAGTCACACCGGGACAGGTATATCACCCCTCCACTTT
abundance: once
v_gene: TRBV13
j_gene: TRBJ1-6
d_gene: TRBD1

CDR3aa: CASSLTRDNLGGYTF
CDR3nt: TGTGCCAGCAGCTTGACCCGGGACAATTTAGGGGGCTACACCTTC
abundance: NA
v_gene: TRBV5-5
j_gene: TRBJ1-2
d_gene: NA

CDR3aa: CASSDRLFRDTDYGYTF
CDR3nt: TGTGCCAGCAGCGATCGACTATTCCGGGACACTGACTATGGCTACACCTTC
abundance: NA
v_gene: TRBV3-1/TRBV3-2
j_gene: TRBJ1-2
d_gene: NA

CDR3aa: CASSPGGLRETQYF
CDR3nt: TGTGCCAGCAGTCCAGGGGGCCTACGAGAGACCCAGTACTTC
abundance: few
v_gene: TRBV27
j_gene: TRBJ2-5
d_gene: TRBD1

CDR3aa: CATTTLGQGNQPQHF
CDR3nt: TGTGCCACCACCACCTTAGGACAGGGCAATCAGCCCCAGCATTTT
abundance: NA
v_gene: TRBV24-1
j_gene: TRBJ1-5
d_gene: TRBD1

CDR3aa: CASSLEGRGMADTQYF
CDR3nt: TGCGCCAGCAGCTTGGAGGGCAGGGGGATGGCAGATACGCAGTATTTT
abundance: NA
v_gene: TRBV5-1
j_gene: TRBJ2-3
d_gene: TRBD1

CDR3aa: CASSAGTGLYEQYF
CDR3nt: TGTGCCAGCAGTGCCGGGACAGGTCTCTACGAGCAGTACTTC
abundance: once
v_gene: TRBV11-3
j_gene: TRBJ2-7
d_gene: TRBD1

CDR3aa: CASSLGAGPDSPLHF
CDR3nt: TGTGCCAGCAGCTTAGGAGCAGGGCCAGATTCACCCCTCCACTTT
abundance: NA
v_gene: TRBV11-2
j_gene: TRBJ1-6
d_gene: NA

CDR3aa: CASSRTGATGNTIYF
CDR3nt: TGTGCCAGTAGCAGAACAGGGGCGACTGGAAACACCATATATTTT
abundance: NA
v_gene: TRBV19
j_gene: TRBJ1-3
d_gene: TRBD1

CDR3aa: CASSPPNRGYTEAFF
CDR3nt: TGTGCCAGCTCCCCGCCAAACAGGGGTTATACTGAAGCTTTCTTT
abundance: NA
v_gene: TRBV18
j_gene: TRBJ1-1
d_gene: TRBD1

CDR3aa: CASSLQGSSYEQYF
CDR3nt: TGCGCCAGCAGCTTGCAAGGGAGCTCCTACGAGCAGTACTTC
abundance: NA
v_gene: TRBV5-1
j_gene: TRBJ2-7
d_gene: NA

CDR3aa: CASSGQGAEGYGYTF
CDR3nt: TGTGCCAGTAGTGGACAGGGGGCGGAGGGCTATGGCTACACCTTC
abundance: NA
v_gene: TRBV19
j_gene: TRBJ1-2
d_gene: TRBD1

CDR3aa: CASSIYEGWQPQHF
CDR3nt: TGTGCCAGTAGTATATATGAGGGTTGGCAGCCCCAGCATTTT
abundance: NA
v_gene: TRBV19
j_gene: TRBJ1-5
d_gene: NA

CDR3aa: CASSFPQTVYQETQYF
CDR3nt: TGCGCCAGCAGCTTCCCCCAGACAGTCTACCAAGAGACCCAGTACTTC
abundance: once
v_gene: TRBV5-1
j_gene: TRBJ2-5
d_gene: NA

CDR3aa: CATSRGEAGMDYGYTF
CDR3nt: TGTGCCACCAGCAGAGGGGAGGCAGGGATGGACTATGGCTACACCTTC
abundance: NA
v_gene: TRBV15
j_gene: TRBJ1-2
d_gene: NA

CDR3aa: CASSSGREQFF
CDR3nt: TGTGCCAGCAGTTCGGGGAGGGAGCAGTTCTTC
abundance: NA
v_gene: TRBV12-3/TRBV12-4
j_gene: TRBJ2-1
d_gene: NA

CDR3aa: CASSQDISSGANVLTF
CDR3nt: TGTGCCAGCAGCCAAGATATATCCTCTGGGGCCAACGTCCTGACTTTC
abundance: NA
v_gene: TRBV4-2
j_gene: TRBJ2-6
d_gene: NA

CDR3aa: CASSFTTGNQPQHF
CDR3nt: TGCGCCAGCAGCTTTACGACAGGCAATCAGCCCCAGCATTTT
abundance: NA
v_gene: TRBV5-1
j_gene: TRBJ1-5
d_gene: NA

CDR3aa: CASSLRGGVGEQYF
CDR3nt: TGTGCCAGCAGCTTAAGAGGGGGAGTTGGTGAGCAGTACTTC
abundance: NA
v_gene: TRBV7-3
j_gene: TRBJ2-7
d_gene: NA

CDR3aa: CASSTRPDSEQYF
CDR3nt: TGTGCCAGCAGCACTCGTCCGGACAGCGAGCAGTACTTC
abundance: once
v_gene: TRBV7-6
j_gene: TRBJ2-7
d_gene: NA

CDR3aa: CASSAFRTSYEQYF
CDR3nt: TGTGCCAGCAGTGCGTTTCGCACTTCCTACGAGCAGTACTTC
abundance: NA
v_gene: TRBV2
j_gene: TRBJ2-7
d_gene: NA

CDR3aa: CASREGANPDTQYF
CDR3nt: TGTGCCAGCCGCGAGGGCGCTAACCCAGATACGCAGTATTTT
abundance: NA
v_gene: TRBV27
j_gene: TRBJ2-3
d_gene: NA

CDR3aa: CASSSFLQGGEQYF
CDR3nt: TGTGCCAGCAGCTCTTTCCTCCAGGGAGGCGAGCAGTACTTC
abundance: NA
v_gene: TRBV7-8
j_gene: TRBJ2-7
d_gene: NA

CDR3aa: CASNEGADGYTF
CDR3nt: TGTGCCAGCAACGAGGGGGCGGATGGCTACACCTTC
abundance: NA
v_gene: TRBV2
j_gene: TRBJ1-2
d_gene: TRBD1

CDR3aa: CASSARTGSNTGELFF
CDR3nt: TGTGCCAGCAGCGCCAGGACAGGGTCGAACACCGGGGAGCTGTTTTTT
abundance: NA
v_gene: TRBV7-3
j_gene: TRBJ2-2
d_gene: TRBD1

CDR3aa: CASSSLGQGAQPQHF
CDR3nt: TGTGCCAGTAGTTCCCTGGGACAGGGGGCTCAGCCCCAGCATTTT
abundance: NA
v_gene: TRBV19
j_gene: TRBJ1-5
d_gene: TRBD1

CDR3aa: CASSPQGMATGELFF
CDR3nt: TGCGCCAGCAGCCCACAGGGGATGGCCACCGGGGAGCTGTTTTTT
abundance: NA
v_gene: TRBV5-1
j_gene: TRBJ2-2
d_gene: TRBD1

CDR3aa: CASSLRGETGANVLTF
CDR3nt: TGTGCCAGCAGCCTGCGGGGGGAAACTGGGGCCAACGTCCTGACTTTC
abundance: NA
v_gene: TRBV7-2
j_gene: TRBJ2-6
d_gene: TRBD2

CDR3aa: CASSFRTGGSYGYTF
CDR3nt: TGTGCCAGCAGCTTTCGGACAGGGGGCAGCTATGGCTACACCTTC
abundance: NA
v_gene: TRBV7-2
j_gene: TRBJ1-2
d_gene: TRBD1

CDR3aa: CASVPGQGGYGYTF
CDR3nt: TGTGCCAGCGTCCCGGGACAGGGGGGCTATGGCTACACCTTC
abundance: once
v_gene: TRBV18
j_gene: TRBJ1-2
d_gene: TRBD1

CDR3aa: CASSPSGQTLYGYTF
CDR3nt: TGTGCCAGCAGTCCCTCGGGACAGACGCTATACGGCTACACCTTC
abundance: NA
v_gene: TRBV2
j_gene: TRBJ1-2
d_gene: TRBD1

CDR3aa: CASSLRTSGVSSDTQYF
CDR3nt: TGTGCCAGCAGCTTAAGGACTAGCGGGGTCAGTTCAGATACGCAGTATTTT
abundance: NA
v_gene: TRBV9
j_gene: TRBJ2-3
d_gene: TRBD2

CDR3aa: CASSRLGHTNTEAFF
CDR3nt: TGCGCCAGCAGTAGATTGGGACACACGAACACTGAAGCTTTCTTT
abundance: NA
v_gene: TRBV5-1
j_gene: TRBJ1-1
d_gene: NA

CDR3aa: CASSYRQGLGQPQHF
CDR3nt: TGTGCCAGCAGTTATCGACAGGGGCTCGGGCAGCCCCAGCATTTT
abundance: NA
v_gene: TRBV2
j_gene: TRBJ1-5
d_gene: TRBD1

CDR3aa: CSVFTGYLQNEQYF
CDR3nt: TGCAGCGTTTTCACAGGGTACCTTCAGAACGAGCAGTACTTC
abundance: once
v_gene: TRBV29-1
j_gene: TRBJ2-7
d_gene: NA

CDR3aa: CASSIDHGTGNEKLFF
CDR3nt: TGTGCCAGTAGTATAGATCACGGGACAGGGAATGAAAAACTGTTTTTT
abundance: NA
v_gene: TRBV19
j_gene: TRBJ1-4
d_gene: TRBD1

CDR3aa: CASSWTGPNTEAFF
CDR3nt: TGTGCCAGCAGTTGGACAGGACCGAACACTGAAGCTTTCTTT
abundance: NA
v_gene: TRBV27
j_gene: TRBJ1-1
d_gene: TRBD1

CDR3aa: CASSVGQGITDTQYF
CDR3nt: TGTGCCAGCAGTGTGGGACAGGGGATCACAGATACGCAGTATTTT
abundance: few
v_gene: TRBV2
j_gene: TRBJ2-3
d_gene: TRBD1

CDR3aa: CASSLDRGRHYEQYF
CDR3nt: TGTGCCAGCAGCCTAGACAGGGGGAGACACTACGAGCAGTACTTC
abundance: once
v_gene: TRBV2
j_gene: TRBJ2-7
d_gene: TRBD1

CDR3aa: CASSQGTGGPSYEQYF
CDR3nt: TGCGCCAGCAGCCAGGGGACAGGGGGACCTTCCTACGAGCAGTACTTC
abundance: NA
v_gene: TRBV4-1
j_gene: TRBJ2-7
d_gene: TRBD1